The clone carrying this T cell receptor beta chain was counted once. RNA, at about 0.45 to 1 ug, was reverse transcribed with random hexamers. TCRdb re-called the immunoSEQ multiplex PCR reads with MiXCR, one entry per CDR3 protein. The sample has approximately 300,000 distinct CDR3 sequences; over 75% are singletons. The data originate from a study of CD8 T cells in Susac syndrome. CDR1 and CDR2 (germline): MDHEN, SYDVKM. The CDR3 consists of 14 residues. J was trimmed by 5 bases and V by 7 bases; bases with no gene match: 7. The chain links TRBV28 to TRBJ2-5; 10 bases are shared with TRBD2. The clonotype originates from a human donor with multiple sclerosis. The specimen was CD8+ T cells from PBMCs. CDR3 DNA: TGTGCCAGCAACCCTAGCGGGAGCGGGGAGACCCAGTACTTC. Translation gives CASNPSGSGETQYF. The full variable domain, completed using reference TRBV28 and TRBJ2-5, is DVKVTQSSRYLVKRTGEKVFLECVQDMDHENMFWYRQDPGLGLRLIYFSYDVKMKEKGDIPEGYSVSREKKERFSLILESASTNQTSMYLCASNPSGSGETQYFGPGTRLLVL.